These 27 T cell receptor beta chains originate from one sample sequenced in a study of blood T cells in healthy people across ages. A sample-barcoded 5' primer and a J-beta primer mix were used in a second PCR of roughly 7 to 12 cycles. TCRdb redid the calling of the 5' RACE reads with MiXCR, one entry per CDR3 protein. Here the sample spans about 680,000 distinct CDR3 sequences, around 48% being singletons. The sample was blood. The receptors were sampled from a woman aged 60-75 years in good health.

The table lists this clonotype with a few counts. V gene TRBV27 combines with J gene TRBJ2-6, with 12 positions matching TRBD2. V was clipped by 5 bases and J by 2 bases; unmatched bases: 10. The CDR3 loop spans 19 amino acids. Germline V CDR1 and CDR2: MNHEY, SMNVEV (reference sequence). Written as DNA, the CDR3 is TGTGCCAGCAGTCCTCGACTAGCGGGAGCCCGCCCTGGGGCCAACGTCCTGACTTTC. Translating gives CASSPRLAGARPGANVLTF.

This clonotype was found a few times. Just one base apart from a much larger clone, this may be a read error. The CDR3 sequence: CASSSENYGYTF. The CDR3 DNA follows: TGTGCCAGCAGTTCAGAGAACTATGGCTACACCTTC. This chain links TRBV28 with TRBJ1-2; D is undetermined. Trimming took off 4 bases at V and 2 bases at J, with 5 bases between the two ends. The germline V gene encodes CDR1 MDHEN and CDR2 SYDVKM. The CDR3 sequence is 12 residues long.

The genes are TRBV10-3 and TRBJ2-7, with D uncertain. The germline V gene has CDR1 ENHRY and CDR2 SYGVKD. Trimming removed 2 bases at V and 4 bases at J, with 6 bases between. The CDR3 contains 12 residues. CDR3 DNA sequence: TGTGCCATCAGTGAGCCTCTTTACGAGCAGTACTTC. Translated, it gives CAISEPLYEQYF.

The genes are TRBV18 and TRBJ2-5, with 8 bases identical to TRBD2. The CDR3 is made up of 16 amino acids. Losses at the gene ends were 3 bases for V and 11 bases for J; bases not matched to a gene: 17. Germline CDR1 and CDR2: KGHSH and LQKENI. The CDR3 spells CASSPLVPGGPNEQYF. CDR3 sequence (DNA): TGTGCCAGCTCACCTCTTGTACCGGGAGGGCCGAATGAGCAGTACTTC.

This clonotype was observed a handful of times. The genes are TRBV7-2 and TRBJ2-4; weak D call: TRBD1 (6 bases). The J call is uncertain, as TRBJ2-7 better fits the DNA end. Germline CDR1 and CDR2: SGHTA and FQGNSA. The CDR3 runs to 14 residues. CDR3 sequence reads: CASSLGTAIYEQYF. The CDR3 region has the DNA TGTGCCAGCAGCTTAGGGACAGCAATTTACGAGCAGTACTTC.

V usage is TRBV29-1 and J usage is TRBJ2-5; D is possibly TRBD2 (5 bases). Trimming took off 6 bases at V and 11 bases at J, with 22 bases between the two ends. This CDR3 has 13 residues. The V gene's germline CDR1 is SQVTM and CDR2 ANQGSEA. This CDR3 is CSVDAWGADEQYF. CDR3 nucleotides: TGCAGCGTAGACGCTTGGGGAGCGGATGAGCAGTACTTC.

In DNA, the CDR3 is TGTGCCAGCAGCCCCCGCGGGGGGCGGGAGAACACTGAAGCTTTCTTT. This gives the protein CASSPRGGRENTEAFF. The rearrangement links TRBV9 to TRBJ1-1, with a weak D call TRBD1 (6 bases). The V gene's germline CDR1 is SGDLS and CDR2 YYNGEE. CDR3 length equals 16 residues. V was clipped by 4 bases and J by 1 base, with 17 bases between them.

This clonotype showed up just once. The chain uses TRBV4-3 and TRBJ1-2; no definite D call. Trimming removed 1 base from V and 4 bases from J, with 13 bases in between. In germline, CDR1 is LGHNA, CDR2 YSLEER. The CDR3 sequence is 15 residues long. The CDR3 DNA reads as TGCGCCAGCAGCCAAGCGGGAGCTAAGGGCTATGGCTACACCTTC. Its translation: CASSQAGAKGYGYTF.

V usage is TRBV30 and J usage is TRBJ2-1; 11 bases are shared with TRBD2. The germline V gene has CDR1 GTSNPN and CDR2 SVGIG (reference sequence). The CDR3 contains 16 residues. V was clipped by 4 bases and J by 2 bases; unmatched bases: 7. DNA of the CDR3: TGTGCCTGGAAAAAATTAGCGGGAGGGCCCTACAATGAGCAGTTCTTC. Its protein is CAWKKLAGGPYNEQFF.

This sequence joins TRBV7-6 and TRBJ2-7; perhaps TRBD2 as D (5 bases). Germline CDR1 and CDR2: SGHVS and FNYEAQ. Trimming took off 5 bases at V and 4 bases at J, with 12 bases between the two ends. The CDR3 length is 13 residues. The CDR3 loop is CASSVEESYEQYF. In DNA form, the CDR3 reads TGTGCCAGCAGCGTGGAGGAGAGTTACGAGCAGTACTTC.

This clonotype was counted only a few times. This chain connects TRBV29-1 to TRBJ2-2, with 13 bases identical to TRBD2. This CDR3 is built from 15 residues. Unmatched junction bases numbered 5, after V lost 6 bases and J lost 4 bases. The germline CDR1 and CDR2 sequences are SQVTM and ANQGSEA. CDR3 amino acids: CSVGGLAGRTGELFF. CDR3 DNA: TGCAGCGTCGGGGGACTAGCGGGACGCACCGGGGAGCTGTTTTTT.

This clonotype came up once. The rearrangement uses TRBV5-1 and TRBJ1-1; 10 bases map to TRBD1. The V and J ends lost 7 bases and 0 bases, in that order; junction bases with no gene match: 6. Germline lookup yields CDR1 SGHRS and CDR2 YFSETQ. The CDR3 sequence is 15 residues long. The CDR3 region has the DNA TGCGCCAGCGGGACAGGGGATAGGATGAACACTGAAGCTTTCTTT. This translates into CASGTGDRMNTEAFF.

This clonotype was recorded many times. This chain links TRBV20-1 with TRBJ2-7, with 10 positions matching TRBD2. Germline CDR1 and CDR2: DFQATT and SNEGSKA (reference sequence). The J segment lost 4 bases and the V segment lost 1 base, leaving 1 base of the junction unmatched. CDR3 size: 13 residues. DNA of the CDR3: TGCAGTGCTAGAGCTAGCGGGAGATACGAGCAGTACTTC. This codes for CSARASGRYEQYF.

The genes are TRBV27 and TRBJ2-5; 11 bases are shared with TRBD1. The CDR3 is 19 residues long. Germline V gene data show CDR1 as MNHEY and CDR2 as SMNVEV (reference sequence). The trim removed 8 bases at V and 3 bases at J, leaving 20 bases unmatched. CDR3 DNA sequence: TGTGCCAGCCGGGACATTAGGGGACAGGGGGAGTTTTGGAAAGAGACCCAGTACTTC. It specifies CASRDIRGQGEFWKETQYF.

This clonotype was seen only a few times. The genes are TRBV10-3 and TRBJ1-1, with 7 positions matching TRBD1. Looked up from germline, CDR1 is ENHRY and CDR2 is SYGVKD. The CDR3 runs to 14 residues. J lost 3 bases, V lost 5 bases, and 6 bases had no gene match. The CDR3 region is CAISLGTEDTEAFF. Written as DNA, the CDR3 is TGTGCCATCAGTCTTGGGACAGAGGACACTGAAGCTTTCTTT.

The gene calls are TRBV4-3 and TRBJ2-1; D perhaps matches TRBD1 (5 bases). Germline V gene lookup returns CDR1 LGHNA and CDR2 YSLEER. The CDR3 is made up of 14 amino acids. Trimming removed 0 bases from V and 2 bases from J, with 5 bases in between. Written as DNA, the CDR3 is TGCGCCAGCAGCCAAGAGACAGCCTACAATGAGCAGTTCTTC. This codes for CASSQETAYNEQFF.

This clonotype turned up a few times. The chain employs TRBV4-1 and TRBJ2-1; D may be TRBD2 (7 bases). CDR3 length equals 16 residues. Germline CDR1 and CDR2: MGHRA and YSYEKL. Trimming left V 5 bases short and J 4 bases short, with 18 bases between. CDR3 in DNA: TGCGCCAGCAGCGAGGTATGGAGCGGGACATACAATGAGCAGTTCTTC. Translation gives CASSEVWSGTYNEQFF.

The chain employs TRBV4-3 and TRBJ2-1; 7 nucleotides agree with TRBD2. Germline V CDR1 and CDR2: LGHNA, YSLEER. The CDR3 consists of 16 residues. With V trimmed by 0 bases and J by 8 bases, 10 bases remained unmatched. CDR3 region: CASSQDFSGVRYEQFF. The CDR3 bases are TGCGCCAGCAGCCAAGATTTCAGCGGGGTACGTTATGAGCAGTTCTTC.

The DNA of the CDR3 is TGTGCCAGCAGCCCACGACAGACTAATGAAAAACTGTTTTTT. The encoded protein is CASSPRQTNEKLFF. This rearrangement joins TRBV27 to TRBJ1-4; tentative D call: TRBD1 (5 bases). The length of the CDR3 is 14 residues. V lost 6 bases and J lost 2, with 10 bases in between. Per the germline V gene, CDR1 is MNHEY and CDR2 is SMNVEV (reference sequence).

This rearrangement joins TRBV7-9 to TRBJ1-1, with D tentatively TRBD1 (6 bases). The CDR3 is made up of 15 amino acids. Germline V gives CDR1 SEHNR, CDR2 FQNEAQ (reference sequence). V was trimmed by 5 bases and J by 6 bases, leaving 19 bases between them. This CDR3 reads CASSRLGGRSPEAFF. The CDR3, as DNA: TGTGCCAGCAGCCGTCTAGGGGGGCGTTCCCCTGAAGCTTTCTTT.

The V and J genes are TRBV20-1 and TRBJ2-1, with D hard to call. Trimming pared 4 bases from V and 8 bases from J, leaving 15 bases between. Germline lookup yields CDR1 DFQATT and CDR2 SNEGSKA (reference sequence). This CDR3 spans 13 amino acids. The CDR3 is CSAIAPKMYEQFF. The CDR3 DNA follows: TGCAGTGCTATCGCGCCTAAAATGTATGAGCAGTTCTTC.

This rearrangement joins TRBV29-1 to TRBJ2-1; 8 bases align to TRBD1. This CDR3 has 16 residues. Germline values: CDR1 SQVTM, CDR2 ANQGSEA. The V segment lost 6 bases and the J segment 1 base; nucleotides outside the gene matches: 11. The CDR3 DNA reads TGCAGCGTCTTTTTGCAGGGGGCCGAATCCTACAATGAGCAGTTCTTC. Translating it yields CSVFLQGAESYNEQFF.

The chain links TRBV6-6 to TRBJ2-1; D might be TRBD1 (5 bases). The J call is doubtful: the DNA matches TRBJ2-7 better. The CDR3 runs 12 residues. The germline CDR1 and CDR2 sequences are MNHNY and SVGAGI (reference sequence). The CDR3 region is CASSYADNEQYF. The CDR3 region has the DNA TGTGCCAGCAGTTACGCGGACAATGAGCAGTACTTC.

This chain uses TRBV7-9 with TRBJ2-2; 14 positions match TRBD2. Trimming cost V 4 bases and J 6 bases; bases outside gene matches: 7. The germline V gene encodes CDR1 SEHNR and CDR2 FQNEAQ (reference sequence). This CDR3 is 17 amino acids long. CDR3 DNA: TGTGCCAGCAGCTCCGAACTGGGACTAGCGGGAGCCGGGGAGCTGTTTTTT. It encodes CASSSELGLAGAGELFF.

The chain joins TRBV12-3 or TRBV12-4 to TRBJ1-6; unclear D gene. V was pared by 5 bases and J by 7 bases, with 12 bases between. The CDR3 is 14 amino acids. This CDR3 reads CASSEGPRNSPLHF. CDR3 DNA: TGTGCCAGCAGTGAAGGACCGCGAAATTCACCCCTCCACTTT.

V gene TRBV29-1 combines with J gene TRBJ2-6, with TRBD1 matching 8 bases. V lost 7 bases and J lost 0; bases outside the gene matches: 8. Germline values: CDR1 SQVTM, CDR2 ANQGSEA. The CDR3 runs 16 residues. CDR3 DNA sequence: TGCAGCGCCCAAACAGGGGGTGGCTCTGGGGCCAACGTCCTGACTTTC. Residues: CSAQTGGGSGANVLTF.

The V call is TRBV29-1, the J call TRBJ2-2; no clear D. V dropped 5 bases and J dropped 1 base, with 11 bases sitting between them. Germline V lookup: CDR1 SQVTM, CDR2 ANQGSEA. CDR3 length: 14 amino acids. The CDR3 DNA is TGCAGCGTTTCTTCTACCCTGAACACCGGGGAGCTGTTTTTT. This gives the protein CSVSSTLNTGELFF.